The clone carrying this TCR beta chain was seen a handful of times. Patients at the Seattle site were enrolled during active infection and followed longitudinally. The data belong to a study of blood T cell repertoires in COVID-19. Overall study: Whether acute or convalescent, the COVID-19 samples came from the United States, Italy and Spain. From T cells, B-cell-depleted T cells, or PBMCs came the material, which was cDNA or gDNA.

In the original analysis: Amplified reference gene primers provided the basis for estimating nucleated cell counts. Using immunoSEQ multiplex PCR, the repertoire was profiled, and TCRdb retains in-frame clones only, with some absent. Clone size and the V and J calls come from that table; the DNA yielded D and trimming. The sample shows approximately 390,000 clones, roughly 86% of them seen only once. The CDR3 contains 14 residues. After removal of 8 bases from V and 4 bases from J, the junction contained 11 bases not matched to a gene. Germline CDR1 SGHRS, CDR2 YFSETQ. The chain carries TRBV5-1 and TRBJ2-7; 8 bases line up with TRBD1. Sequencing was done on a sample of peripheral blood. This receptor was taken from a woman in her sixties with COVID-19, enrolled during active disease. The CDR3 region is CASGARDRNYEQYF. DNA of the CDR3: TGCGCCAGTGGGGCCCGGGACAGGAATTACGAGCAGTACTTC.